The 13 T cell receptor beta chains below come from one sample, sequenced in a study of PD-1 blockade in classical Hodgkin lymphoma (dated by TCRdb to the early 2020s). Receptors were amplified or captured by the immunoSEQ multiplex PCR assay. As stored in TCRdb, this immuneACCESS dataset retains in-frame rearrangements with V and J assigned. A fraction of the clones does not appear; measured against another copy, unresolved V genes explain less than half of the discrepancy, and the remainder lacks a known reason. This sample comprises approximately 26,000 clones, roughly 80% of them detected only once. Of the sample, approximately 8% falls within the top ten clones. In the paper's terms, the time point label means: cycle 2 day 1 (C2D1) of nivolumab. Every trial patient had relapsed after autologous stem cell transplantation, and cohorts A, B and C differed in prior brentuximab vedotin exposure.

The specimen was peripheral blood mononuclear cells (PBMCs), collected before the second cycle of nivolumab. These receptors all come from a human donor with classical Hodgkin lymphoma.

The gene calls are TRBV28 and TRBJ1-5; D may be TRBD1 (5 bases). The V gene's germline CDR1 is MDHEN and CDR2 SYDVKM. The ends were cut back, 6 bases at V and 4 bases at J, with 10 bases in the middle. The CDR3 spans 13 residues. The DNA of the CDR3 is TGTGCCAGCAGAGGACAAACAAATCAGCCCCAGCATTTT. Residues: CASRGQTNQPQHF.

This clone came up a few times. The rearrangement links TRBV19 to TRBJ1-1; D is unresolved. Trimming removed 6 bases at V and 1 base at J, with 18 bases between. CDR1 LNHDA and CDR2 SQIVND come from the germline V gene (reference sequence). The CDR3 covers 16 residues. The CDR3 DNA follows: TGTGCCAGTAGGATTAGGGCCGGGCAGGAGAACACTGAAGCTTTCTTT. Translated: CASRIRAGQENTEAFF.

This clone has more than one count but fewer than ten. The chain carries TRBV21-1 and TRBJ1-5; the tabulated D call, TRBD1, remains unverified against the DNA. TRBV21-1 is a known pseudogene. This CDR3 is built from 18 residues. For the CDR3, the DNA is TGTGCCAGCAGCAAAGTGGCAGGGGGAAGGCTTGTGGATCAGCCCCAGCATTTT. The encoded protein is CASSKVAGGRLVDQPQHF.

V is TRBV28 and J is TRBJ1-5; a weak D match, TRBD1 (5 bases). CDR1 is MDHEN, CDR2 SYDVKM, per germline. CDR3 length: 16 residues. V shed 6 bases and J shed 0 bases, with 15 bases lying between them. This chain's CDR3 is CASSRSGTASNQPQHF. The CDR3 region has the DNA TGTGCCAGCAGCCGCTCCGGGACCGCTAGCAATCAGCCCCAGCATTTT.

The rearrangement links TRBV9 to TRBJ2-3, with TRBD2 matching 12 bases. From germline, CDR1 is SGDLS and CDR2 YYNGEE. J lost 3 bases, V lost 3 bases, and 2 bases had no gene match. The CDR3 is made up of 15 amino acids. DNA of the CDR3: TGTGCCAGCAGCGCCACTAGCGGGAGGACAGATACGCAGTATTTT. Protein sequence: CASSATSGRTDTQYF.

This clone showed up just once. This chain links TRBV5-1 with TRBJ2-5; 12 bases map to TRBD2. The germline V gene encodes CDR1 SGHRS and CDR2 YFSETQ. V was pared by 3 bases and J by 0 bases, with 6 bases of the junction left unmatched. The length of the CDR3 is 17 residues. Here the CDR3 DNA reads TGCGCCAGCAGCTACCGGACTAGCGGGACATACCAAGAGACCCAGTACTTC. The encoded protein is CASSYRTSGTYQETQYF. Together with reference TRBV5-1 and TRBJ2-5, the CDR3 gives the full variable domain: KAGVTQTPRYLIKTRGQQVTLSCSPISGHRSVSWYQQTPGQGLQFLFEYFSETQRNKGNFPGRFSGRQFSNSRSEMNVSTLELGDSALYLCASSYRTSGTYQETQYFGPGTRLLVL.

The J gene is TRBJ2-2, the V gene TRBV5-1; D possibly corresponds to TRBD1 (5 bases). Germline CDR1 SGHRS, CDR2 YFSETQ. CDR3 length: 15 amino acids. Trimming cost V 4 bases and J 6 bases, with 16 bases left between them. In DNA, the CDR3 is TGCGCCAGCAGCATAGGACATCTCGGAGCCGGGGAGCTGTTTTTT. Translated: CASSIGHLGAGELFF.

The J gene is TRBJ2-5, the V gene TRBV4-3; TRBD2 agrees at 9 bases. V was pared by 4 bases and J by 5 bases, with 14 bases of the junction left unmatched. CDR1 is LGHNA and CDR2 is YSLEER in the germline V gene. The CDR3 is 17 amino acids. CDR3 loop: CASSPDTGGRGMETQYF. Here the CDR3 DNA reads TGCGCCAGCAGCCCCGATACGGGCGGGAGGGGGATGGAGACCCAGTACTTC.

The chain couples TRBV5-4 to TRBJ2-1, with D perhaps TRBD2 (6 bases). Trimming stripped 4 bases from V and 8 bases from J, with 13 bases between. The CDR3 has 13 residues. The germline CDR1 and CDR2 sequences are SGHNT and YYREEE (reference sequence). DNA of the CDR3: TGTGCCAGCAGCACTCCGGGACTTTATGAGCAGTTCTTC. Translation: CASSTPGLYEQFF.

The V gene is TRBV6-1, the J gene TRBJ2-1; unclear D gene. The CDR3 is 15 amino acids. Germline lookup yields CDR1 MNHNS and CDR2 SASEGT. Trimming stripped 0 bases from V and 8 bases from J, with 14 bases between. The CDR3 DNA follows: TGTGCCAGCAGTGAAGCCCGGACCAGGTATGATGAGCAGTTCTTC. Encoded protein: CASSEARTRYDEQFF.

The J gene is TRBJ2-7, the V gene TRBV11-2; 8 bases map to TRBD2. The V gene end was trimmed by 5 bases and the J gene end by 2 bases; junction bases not matched to a gene: 17. CDR3 length: 18 residues. Germline CDR1 is SGHAT and CDR2 is FQNNGV. The CDR3, as DNA: TGTGCCAGCAGCCCCTCTCCGGACGGTACTAGCGGTGCCTACGAGCAGTACTTC. This sequence encodes CASSPSPDGTSGAYEQYF.

CDR3 region: CASSYTPPGANVLTF. Written as DNA, the CDR3 is TGTGCCAGCAGTTACACCCCCCCTGGGGCCAACGTCCTGACTTTC. The chain uses TRBV6-5 and TRBJ2-6, with no clear D. This CDR3 contains 15 residues. V shed 2 bases and J shed 2 bases, with 7 bases lying between them. Germline-derived CDR1 and CDR2 are MNHEY and SVGAGI.

The chain recombines TRBV7-2 with TRBJ1-2, with no clear D. V shed 1 base and J shed 0 bases, with 9 bases lying between them. CDR1 SGHTA and CDR2 FQGNSA come from the germline V gene. CDR3 size: 15 residues. This CDR3 is CASSLGSGSNYGYTF. CDR3 in DNA: TGTGCCAGCAGCTTAGGTTCAGGTTCTAACTATGGCTACACCTTC.